This T cell receptor beta chain was sequenced for a study of OX40 agonist ivuxolimab in advanced cancers. Background on the whole study: Ivuxolimab was a fully human IgG2 agonistic monoclonal antibody targeting the costimulatory receptor OX40 (CD134). Intravenous ivuxolimab was administered to patients every 2 weeks at six dose levels: 0.01, 0.1, 0.3, 1.5, 3 and 10 mg/kg. Of the approximately 50 dose-escalation patients, hepatocellular carcinoma was present in 19, melanoma in roughly 15, renal cell carcinoma in 9 and head and neck cancer in 9. In the dose-escalation cohort, around four fifths of patients were male, and the mean age was 60 years with a range of roughly 23 to 79. Patients were allowed to have had prior anti-PD-1, anti-PD-L1 or anti-CTLA-4 therapy, and 40% of the dose-escalation patients had been treated with checkpoint inhibitors. Partial responses occurred in three dose-escalation patients, of whom one had hepatocellular carcinoma and two had cutaneous melanoma. Peripheral TCRbeta sequencing was intended to test whether TCR sequence diversity was altered and clonal T-cell expansion was caused by ivuxolimab. The monotherapy dose-escalation portion (N ≈ 50 patients) of the phase I ivuxolimab trial is reported in the paper. The study at large found these results: Clonal expansion of both CD4+ and CD8+ blood T cells was observed from baseline to week 6 at doses 0.1 to 3.0 mg/kg. On average, CD8+ T cells showed more expanded clones than CD4+ T cells after ivuxolimab. Low levels of normalized T-cell clonal expansion were also seen in some patients who did not respond. Partial responders in the 0.1-3.0 mg/kg groups had among the lowest normalized peripheral clonal expansion, especially among CD8+ T cells. The antigen specificity of the peripheral T cells that underwent clonal expansion was not determined.

The V and J ends are trimmed by 0 bases and 0 bases, leaving 12 bases between them. Reading from cysteine to phenylalanine, the CDR3 counts 16 amino acids. The only DNA kept is the CDR3, 48 bases in frame from the first base. From the germline V gene, CDR1 is SGDLS and CDR2 is YYNGEE. The trial excluded patients who had a history of autoimmune disease or who were on systemic immunosuppression. In every dose cohort, peripheral blood was drawn for TCR sequencing at baseline, cycle 4 day 1, and cycle 7 day 1. Samples were obtained from an open-label, multicenter, first-in-human phase I dose-escalation trial of ivuxolimab. The trial enrolled adults with locally advanced or metastatic head and neck squamous cell, hepatocellular, melanoma or renal cell carcinoma. Before TCR sequencing, CD4+ and CD8+ T cells were separately sorted from peripheral blood. On this clone itself: Its antigen is still unknown. Base qualities are not provided; no much larger clone lies one nucleotide away.

For sequencing of the TCRbeta CDR3 region, genomic DNA was extracted from the sorted cells. The immunoSEQ Assay was used to sequence the TCRbeta CDR3 regions. Entries here come from immuneACCESS through TCRdb and include only in-frame sequences with V and J called. Some clones fail to appear in such tables; in the studies checked, an unresolved V gene covers under half of the shortfall, and the cause of the remainder is unknown. This sample gives tens of thousands of clones in total; 85% to 90% of them show up just once. Around 5.8% of the sample goes to the ten largest clones. The TCR was taken from an adult with an advanced solid tumor such as melanoma, head and neck, liver or kidney cancer. The sequenced sample was CD4+ or CD8+ T cells sorted from blood, obtained in a trial of the OX40 agonist ivuxolimab. This sequence uses TRBV9 and TRBJ1-2, with no D gene named confidently. The base sequence is TGTGCCAGCAGCGTAGGTCCGGCGGGTTCTAACTATGGCTACACCTTC. Translated, this gives CASSVGPAGSNYGYTF.